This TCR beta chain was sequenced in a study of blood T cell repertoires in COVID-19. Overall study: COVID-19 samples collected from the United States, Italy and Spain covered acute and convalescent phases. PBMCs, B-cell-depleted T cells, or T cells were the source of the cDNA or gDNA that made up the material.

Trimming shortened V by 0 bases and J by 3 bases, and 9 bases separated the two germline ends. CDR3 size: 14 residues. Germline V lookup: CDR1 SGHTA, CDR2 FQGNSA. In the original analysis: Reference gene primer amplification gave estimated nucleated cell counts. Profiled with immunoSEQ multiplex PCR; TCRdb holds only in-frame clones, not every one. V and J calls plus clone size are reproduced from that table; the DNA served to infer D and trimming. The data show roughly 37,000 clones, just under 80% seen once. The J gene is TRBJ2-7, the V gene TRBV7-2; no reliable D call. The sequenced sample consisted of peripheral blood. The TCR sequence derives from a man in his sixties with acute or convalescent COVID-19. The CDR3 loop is CASSLAYLLYEQYF. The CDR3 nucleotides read TGTGCCAGCAGCTTAGCGTACCTACTCTACGAGCAGTACTTC.